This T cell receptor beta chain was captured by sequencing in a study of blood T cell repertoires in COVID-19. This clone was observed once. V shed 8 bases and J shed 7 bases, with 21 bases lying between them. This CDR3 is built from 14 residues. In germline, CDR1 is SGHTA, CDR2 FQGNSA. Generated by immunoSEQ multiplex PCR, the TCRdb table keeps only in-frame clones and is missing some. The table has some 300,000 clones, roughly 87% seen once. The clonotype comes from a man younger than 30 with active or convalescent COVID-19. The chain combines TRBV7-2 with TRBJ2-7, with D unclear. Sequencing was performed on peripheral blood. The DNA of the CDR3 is TGTGCCAGCGCGTATTATCCCACCCTTTGGGAGCAGTACTTC. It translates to CASAYYPTLWEQYF.